The 18 T cell receptor beta chains below all came from one sample that was sequenced in a study of molecular identifiers for immune sequencing clone quantification. TCRdb independently ran MiXCR on the PCR reads; one entry per CDR3 protein. Among about 640,000 distinct CDR3 sequences, about 20% were seen once, and the ten largest hold roughly 0.9%. Sequencing was carried out using naive CD8+ T cells from blood, with Jurkat cell RNA spiked in. This sample's subset: FACS-sorted CD8+CD4-CCR7+CD45RA+ naive T cells. The receptors here all came from a human donor in good health. Some libraries in this study had Jurkat cell RNA spiked in.

This clonotype was seen many times. The V gene is TRBV27, the J gene TRBJ1-1; 12 bases map to TRBD1. This CDR3 is built from 18 residues. The ends lost 2 bases at V and 3 bases at J; junction bases unmatched: 10. Germline CDR1 MNHEY, CDR2 SMNVEV (reference sequence). CDR3 residues: CASSLRDRGRGMDTEAFF. DNA of the CDR3: TGTGCCAGCAGTTTACGGGACAGGGGGCGCGGGATGGACACTGAAGCTTTCTTT.

This clonotype was observed a single time. With a much larger clone just one base away, this may be a read error. This chain links TRBV4-1 with TRBJ2-2; D is perhaps TRBD2 (5 bases). The germline gives CDR1 MGHRA, CDR2 YSYEKL. The CDR3 extends over 17 amino acids. CDR3 nucleotides: TGCGCCAGCGGCCAAGATCGGGGATGGGTCGGCACCGGGGAGCTGTTTTTT. Its translation: CASGQDRGWVGTGELFF.

This clonotype appeared a few times. This chain connects TRBV6-2 or TRBV6-3 to TRBJ2-7; D gene unclear. From germline, CDR1 is MNHEY and CDR2 SVGEGT. The CDR3 runs 14 residues. V was clipped by 4 bases and J by 2 bases, with 12 bases between them. CDR3 in amino acids: CASSFGAVAYEQYF. CDR3 bases: TGTGCCAGCAGTTTTGGCGCGGTCGCCTACGAGCAGTACTTC.

Worth noting for this clonotype: A read error is possible here, since a much larger clone lies one base away. This chain uses TRBV29-1 with TRBJ1-2; the D gene is possibly TRBD1 (6 bases). The germline V gene encodes CDR1 SQVTM and CDR2 ANQGSEA. The CDR3 is 15 amino acids. DNA of the CDR3: TGCAGCGTTGATCGGGGGACACATGAGGATTATGGCCACACCTTC. Its protein product is CSVDRGTHEDYGHTF.

A few counts support this clonotype. V and J are TRBV19 and TRBJ1-2; the D is unclear. The CDR3 spans 11 residues. Trimming shortened V by 1 base and J by 8 bases, and 5 bases separated the two germline ends. The germline V gene encodes CDR1 LNHDA and CDR2 SQIVND (reference sequence). The CDR3, as DNA: TGTGCCAGTAGTATAGGACCCGGCTACACCTTC. Translating it yields CASSIGPGYTF.

This clonotype was found many times. In nucleotides, the CDR3 is TGTGCCAGCAAGGGGTTTGGATACGGTCCGGAGACCCAGTACTTC. Amino acids: CASKGFGYGPETQYF. The V and J genes are TRBV11-2 and TRBJ2-5; D perhaps matches TRBD1 (5 bases). Germline CDR1 SGHAT, CDR2 FQNNGV. Trimming took 7 bases from V and 5 from J, leaving 20 bases between them. The CDR3 sequence is 15 residues long.

The table lists this clonotype with many counts. This chain uses TRBV28 with TRBJ1-1; D ambiguous. Germline CDR1 is MDHEN and CDR2 is SYDVKM. This CDR3 contains 14 residues. V was trimmed by 4 bases and J by 2 bases, leaving 11 bases between them. The CDR3 bases are TGTGCCAGCAGTTATCGGGGAATAAACACTGAAGCTTTCTTT. It is translated as CASSYRGINTEAFF. Combining the CDR3 with reference TRBV28 and TRBJ1-1 gives the whole variable domain DVKVTQSSRYLVKRTGEKVFLECVQDMDHENMFWYRQDPGLGLRLIYFSYDVKMKEKGDIPEGYSVSREKKERFSLILESASTNQTSMYLCASSYRGINTEAFFGQGTRLTVV.

This clonotype was picked up many times. The chain combines TRBV12-5 with TRBJ1-4, with TRBD1 identical over 12 bases. Germline V gene lookup returns CDR1 LGHNT and CDR2 FRNRAP. The CDR3 covers 16 residues. The trim removed 6 bases at V and 8 bases at J, leaving 10 bases unmatched. Here the CDR3 reads CASGGQGAQVEEKLFF. For the CDR3, the DNA is TGTGCTAGTGGGGGACAGGGGGCTCAGGTGGAGGAAAAACTGTTTTTT.

This clonotype has ten or more counts. This chain connects TRBV4-2 to TRBJ2-7, with 8 bases identical to TRBD2. The CDR3 extends over 17 amino acids. Germline loops: CDR1 LGHNA, CDR2 YNFKEQ. With V trimmed by 4 bases and J by 3 bases, 14 bases remained unmatched. CDR3 amino acids: CASSRLGGSGTYYEQYF. CDR3 DNA sequence: TGTGCCAGCAGCCGCCTGGGAGGTAGCGGGACTTACTACGAGCAGTACTTC.

This clonotype was detected many times. The chain couples TRBV4-3 to TRBJ2-6; TRBD2 is a possible D gene (5 bases). Trimming cost V 4 bases and J 4 bases, with 14 bases left between them. The CDR3 has 16 residues. In germline, CDR1 is LGHNA, CDR2 YSLEER. CDR3 in amino acids: CASSPGETWGANVLTF. Here the CDR3 DNA reads TGCGCCAGCAGCCCCGGGGAGACGTGGGGGGCCAACGTCCTGACTTTC.

The V call is TRBV12-3 or TRBV12-4, the J call TRBJ1-4; weak D call: TRBD1 (6 bases). The CDR3 covers 14 residues. Trimming pared 3 bases from V and 7 bases from J, leaving 12 bases between. CDR3 loop: CASSLEGVGEKLFF. CDR3 sequence (DNA): TGTGCCAGCAGTTTGGAGGGGGTCGGTGAAAAACTGTTTTTT.

This clonotype was seen a handful of times. The rearrangement joins TRBV4-3 to TRBJ2-7; D uncertain. Per the germline V gene, CDR1 is LGHNA and CDR2 is YSLEER. The CDR3 extends over 15 amino acids. The V end lost 0 bases, the J end lost 6 bases, and 15 bases lay between the germline ends. The CDR3 nucleotides are TGCGCCAGCAGCCAAGATCTCGGGTCGTTTTCCGAGCAGTACTTC. It codes for CASSQDLGSFSEQYF.

This clonotype occurred a few times. Being one base from a much bigger clone, this may be a read error. The chain combines TRBV4-1 with TRBJ2-1; possible D gene TRBD2, 6 bases. The CDR3 has 16 amino acids. Germline loops: CDR1 MGHRA, CDR2 YSYEKL. CDR3 in amino acids: CASSQVRSGPGNERFF. The CDR3 DNA reads as TGCGCCAGCAGCCAAGTGCGAAGCGGGCCGGGGAATGAGCGGTTCTTC.

This clonotype was recorded at least ten times. This chain links TRBV19 with TRBJ1-5, with D possibly TRBD1 on 5 matching bases. The ends were cut back, 3 bases at V and 6 bases at J, with 15 bases in the middle. Germline CDR1 reads LNHDA; CDR2 reads SQIVND (reference sequence). This CDR3 has 15 residues. This CDR3 is CASSIGTQAGQPQHF. The CDR3 nucleotides read TGTGCCAGTAGTATCGGGACCCAGGCGGGTCAGCCCCAGCATTTT.

The sample holds a few counts of this clonotype. The CDR3 nucleotides are TGTGCTAGTGGGACAGGGTATGAGGCAGATACGCAGTATTTT. It yields the protein CASGTGYEADTQYF. The rearrangement joins TRBV12-5 to TRBJ2-3; 7 nucleotides line up with TRBD1. Per germline, CDR1 LGHNT and CDR2 FRNRAP. This CDR3 region has 14 residues. The ends lost 6 bases at V and 4 bases at J; junction bases unmatched: 7. The entire variable domain, with the rest obtained from reference TRBV12-5 and TRBJ2-3, is as follows: DARVTQTPRHKVTEMGQEVTMRCQPILGHNTVFWYRQTMMQGLELLAYFRNRAPLDDSGMPKDRFSAEMPDATLATLKIQPSEPRDSAVYFCASGTGYEADTQYFGPGTRLTVL.

This clonotype was seen a few times. In nucleotides, the CDR3 is TGTGCCAGCATTTTTGGTCCAGGCAGCACCATATATTTT. Translation: CASIFGPGSTIYF. The chain has TRBV2 and TRBJ1-3; D gene unclear. Looked up from germline, CDR1 is SNHLY and CDR2 is FYNNEI. The V end lost 7 bases, the J end lost 9 bases, and 16 bases lay between the germline ends. The CDR3 runs 13 residues.

This clonotype occurred once. This sequence may be a read error, since a much larger clone differs from it by one base. The rearrangement joins TRBV2 to TRBJ2-7; D perhaps matches TRBD1 (5 bases). From germline, CDR1 is SNHLY and CDR2 FYNNEI. The CDR3 sequence is 14 residues long. The CDR3 reads CASSASQGSYEQCF. CDR3 nucleotides: TGTGCCAGCAGTGCTTCCCAGGGCTCCTACGAGCAGTGCTTC.

This clonotype was recorded at least ten times. The rearrangement joins TRBV7-9 to TRBJ1-2; weak D call: TRBD1 (6 bases). The V end lost 3 bases, the J end lost 4 bases, and 15 bases lay between the germline ends. Germline CDR1 reads SEHNR; CDR2 reads FQNEAQ (reference sequence). The CDR3 spans 15 residues. CDR3 coding DNA: TGTGCCAGCAGCTTGGAACCGACAGGACTCTATGGCTACACCTTC. Protein product: CASSLEPTGLYGYTF.